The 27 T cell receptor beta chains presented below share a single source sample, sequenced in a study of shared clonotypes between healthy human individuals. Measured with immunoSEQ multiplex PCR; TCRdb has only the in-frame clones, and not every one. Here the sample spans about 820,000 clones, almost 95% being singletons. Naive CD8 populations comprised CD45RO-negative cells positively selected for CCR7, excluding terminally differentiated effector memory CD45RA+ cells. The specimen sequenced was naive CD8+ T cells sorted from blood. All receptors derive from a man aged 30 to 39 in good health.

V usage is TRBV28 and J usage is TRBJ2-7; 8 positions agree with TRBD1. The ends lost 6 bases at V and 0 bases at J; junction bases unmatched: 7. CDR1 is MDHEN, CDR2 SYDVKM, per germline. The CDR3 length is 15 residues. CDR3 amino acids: CASSPYRGASYEQYF. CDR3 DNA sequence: TGTGCCAGCAGCCCGTACAGGGGGGCCTCCTACGAGCAGTACTTC.

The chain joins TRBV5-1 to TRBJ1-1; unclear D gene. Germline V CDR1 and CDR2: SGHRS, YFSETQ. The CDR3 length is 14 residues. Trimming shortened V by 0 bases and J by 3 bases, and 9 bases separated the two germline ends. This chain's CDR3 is CASSLATGYTEAFF. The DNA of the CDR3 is TGCGCCAGCAGCTTGGCGACGGGGTACACTGAAGCTTTCTTT.

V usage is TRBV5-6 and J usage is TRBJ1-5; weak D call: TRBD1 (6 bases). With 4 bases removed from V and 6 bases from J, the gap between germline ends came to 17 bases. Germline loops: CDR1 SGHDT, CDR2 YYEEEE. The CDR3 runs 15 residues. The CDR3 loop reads CASSLGGGPRQPQHF. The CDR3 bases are TGTGCCAGCAGCCTGGGGGGCGGTCCGCGTCAGCCCCAGCATTTT. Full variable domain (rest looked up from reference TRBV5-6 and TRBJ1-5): DAGVTQSPTHLIKTRGQQVTLRCSPKSGHDTVSWYQQALGQGPQFIFQYYEEEERQRGNFPDRFSGHQFPNYSSELNVNALLLGDSALYLCASSLGGGPRQPQHFGDGTRLSIL.

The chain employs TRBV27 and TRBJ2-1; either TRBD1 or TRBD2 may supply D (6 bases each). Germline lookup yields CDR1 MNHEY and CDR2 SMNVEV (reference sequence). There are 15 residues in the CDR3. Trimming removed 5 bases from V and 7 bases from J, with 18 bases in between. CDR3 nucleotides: TGTGCCAGCAGTGATGGGGGCGGGACGAGGAATGAGCAGTTCTTC. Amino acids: CASSDGGGTRNEQFF.

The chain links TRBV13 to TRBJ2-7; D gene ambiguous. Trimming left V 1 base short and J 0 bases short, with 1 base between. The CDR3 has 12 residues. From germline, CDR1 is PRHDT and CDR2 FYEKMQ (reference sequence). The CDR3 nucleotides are TGTGCCAGCAGCTTAGTCTCCTACGAGCAGTACTTC. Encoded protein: CASSLVSYEQYF.

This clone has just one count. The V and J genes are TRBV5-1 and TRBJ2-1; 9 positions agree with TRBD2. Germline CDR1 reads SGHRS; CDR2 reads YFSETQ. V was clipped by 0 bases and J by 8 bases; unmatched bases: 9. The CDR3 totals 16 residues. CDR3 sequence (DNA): TGCGCCAGCAGCTTGGCCTGGTCTAGCGGGACCGATGAGCAGTTCTTC. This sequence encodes CASSLAWSSGTDEQFF.

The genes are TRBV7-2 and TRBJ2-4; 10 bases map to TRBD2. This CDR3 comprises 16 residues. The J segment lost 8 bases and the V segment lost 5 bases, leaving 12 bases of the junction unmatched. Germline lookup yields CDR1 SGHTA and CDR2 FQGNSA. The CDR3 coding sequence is TGTGCCAGCAGCGACCGACTAGCGGGCCAAGGGGACATTCAGTACTTC. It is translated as CASSDRLAGQGDIQYF.

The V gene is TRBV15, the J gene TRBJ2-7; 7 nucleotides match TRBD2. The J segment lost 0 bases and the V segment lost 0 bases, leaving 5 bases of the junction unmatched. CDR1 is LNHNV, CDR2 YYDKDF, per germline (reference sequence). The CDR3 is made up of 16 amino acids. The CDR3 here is CATSRDRGTNSYEQYF. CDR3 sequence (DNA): TGTGCCACCAGCAGAGATCGAGGGACTAACTCCTACGAGCAGTACTTC.

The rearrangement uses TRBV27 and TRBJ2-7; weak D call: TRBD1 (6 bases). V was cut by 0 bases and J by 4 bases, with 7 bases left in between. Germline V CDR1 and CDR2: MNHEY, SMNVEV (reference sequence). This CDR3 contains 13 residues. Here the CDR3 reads CASSLSDRYEQYF. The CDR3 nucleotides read TGTGCCAGCAGTTTATCGGACAGATACGAGCAGTACTTC.

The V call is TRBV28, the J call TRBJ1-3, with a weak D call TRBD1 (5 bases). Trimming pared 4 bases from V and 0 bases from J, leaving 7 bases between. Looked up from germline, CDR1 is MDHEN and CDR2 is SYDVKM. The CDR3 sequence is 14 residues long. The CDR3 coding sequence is TGTGCCAGCAGTTGGGGACCCTCTGGAAACACCATATATTTT. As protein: CASSWGPSGNTIYF.

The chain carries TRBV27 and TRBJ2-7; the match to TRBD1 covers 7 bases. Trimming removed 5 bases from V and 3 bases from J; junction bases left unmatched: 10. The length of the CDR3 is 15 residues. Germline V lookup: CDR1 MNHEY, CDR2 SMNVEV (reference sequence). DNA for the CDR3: TGTGCCAGCAGTCACACCCCGGGACAGTTCTACGAGCAGTACTTC. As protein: CASSHTPGQFYEQYF.

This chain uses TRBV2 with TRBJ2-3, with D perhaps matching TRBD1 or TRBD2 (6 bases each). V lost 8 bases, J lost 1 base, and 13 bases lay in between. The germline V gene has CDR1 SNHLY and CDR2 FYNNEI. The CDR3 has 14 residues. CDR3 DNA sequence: TGTGCCAGCGACGGGGGCCGAGGCACAGATACGCAGTATTTT. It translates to CASDGGRGTDTQYF.

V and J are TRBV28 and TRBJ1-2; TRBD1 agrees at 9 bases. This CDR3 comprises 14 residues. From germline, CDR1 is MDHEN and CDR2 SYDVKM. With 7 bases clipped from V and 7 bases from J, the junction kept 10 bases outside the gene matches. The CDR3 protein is CASNLEGTGPGYTF. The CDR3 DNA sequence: TGTGCCAGCAACTTGGAGGGGACAGGGCCTGGCTACACCTTC.

This CDR3 reads CASSLTGSEETQYF. The CDR3 DNA reads TGTGCCAGCAGCCTGACGGGGTCCGAAGAGACCCAGTACTTC. The chain links TRBV7-6 to TRBJ2-5, with D maybe TRBD2 (5 bases). The CDR3 covers 14 residues. V lost 5 bases to trimming and J lost 3 bases, with 13 bases between them. Germline V lookup: CDR1 SGHVS, CDR2 FNYEAQ.

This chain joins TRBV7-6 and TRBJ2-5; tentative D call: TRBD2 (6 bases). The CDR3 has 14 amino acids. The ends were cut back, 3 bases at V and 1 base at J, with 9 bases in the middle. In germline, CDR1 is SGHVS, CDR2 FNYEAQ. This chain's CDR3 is CASSFFGGQETQYF. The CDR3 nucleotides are TGTGCCAGCAGCTTTTTCGGGGGCCAAGAGACCCAGTACTTC.

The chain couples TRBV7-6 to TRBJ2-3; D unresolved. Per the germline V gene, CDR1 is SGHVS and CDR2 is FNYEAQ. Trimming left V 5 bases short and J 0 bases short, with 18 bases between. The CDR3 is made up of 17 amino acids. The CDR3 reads CASSQSRTAYSTDTQYF. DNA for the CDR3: TGTGCCAGCAGCCAAAGTCGGACGGCATATAGCACAGATACGCAGTATTTT.

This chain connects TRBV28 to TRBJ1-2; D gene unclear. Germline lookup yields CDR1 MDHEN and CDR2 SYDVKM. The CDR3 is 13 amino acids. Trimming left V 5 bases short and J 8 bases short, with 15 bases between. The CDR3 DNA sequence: TGTGCCAGCAGTGAGCGATTAGAAAGGGGCTACACCTTC. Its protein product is CASSERLERGYTF.

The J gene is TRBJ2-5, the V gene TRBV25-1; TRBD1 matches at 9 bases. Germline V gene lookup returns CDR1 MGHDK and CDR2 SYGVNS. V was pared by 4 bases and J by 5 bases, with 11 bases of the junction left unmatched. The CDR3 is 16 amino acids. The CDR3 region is CASSGLKGTGWETQYF. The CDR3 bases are TGTGCCAGCAGTGGTTTGAAAGGGACAGGGTGGGAGACCCAGTACTTC.

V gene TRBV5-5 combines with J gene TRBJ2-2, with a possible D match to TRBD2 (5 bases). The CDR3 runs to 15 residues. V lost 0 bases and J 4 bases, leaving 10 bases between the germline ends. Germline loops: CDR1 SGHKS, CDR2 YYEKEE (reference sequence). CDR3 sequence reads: CASSLGERGTGELFF. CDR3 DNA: TGTGCCAGCAGCTTGGGGGAGCGCGGCACCGGGGAGCTGTTTTTT.

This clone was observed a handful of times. The CDR3: CASSLEGLAGGINNEQFF. CDR3 DNA: TGCGCCAGCAGCTTGGAGGGGCTAGCGGGAGGGATTAACAATGAGCAGTTCTTC. The chain couples TRBV5-1 to TRBJ2-1; 12 nucleotides agree with TRBD2. Germline V lookup: CDR1 SGHRS, CDR2 YFSETQ. Trimming at V came to 0 bases and at J to 5 bases, leaving 9 bases not matched to a gene. This CDR3 has 18 amino acids. Based on the CDR3 plus reference TRBV5-1 and TRBJ2-1, the full variable domain is KAGVTQTPRYLIKTRGQQVTLSCSPISGHRSVSWYQQTPGQGLQFLFEYFSETQRNKGNFPGRFSGRQFSNSRSEMNVSTLELGDSALYLCASSLEGLAGGINNEQFFGPGTRLTVL.

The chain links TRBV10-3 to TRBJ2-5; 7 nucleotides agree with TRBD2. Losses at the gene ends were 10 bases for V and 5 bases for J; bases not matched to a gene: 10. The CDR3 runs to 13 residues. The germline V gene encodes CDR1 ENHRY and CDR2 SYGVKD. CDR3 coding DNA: TGTGCCACAAAGAAGCTAGCGGAGGAGACCCAGTACTTC. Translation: CATKKLAEETQYF.

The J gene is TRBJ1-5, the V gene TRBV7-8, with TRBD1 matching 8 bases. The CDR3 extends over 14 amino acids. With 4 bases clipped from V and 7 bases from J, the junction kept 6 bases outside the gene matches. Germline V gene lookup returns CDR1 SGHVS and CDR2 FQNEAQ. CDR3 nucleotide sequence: TGTGCCAGCAGCTCAAGGACAGGGACGCAGCCCCAGCATTTT. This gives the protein CASSSRTGTQPQHF.

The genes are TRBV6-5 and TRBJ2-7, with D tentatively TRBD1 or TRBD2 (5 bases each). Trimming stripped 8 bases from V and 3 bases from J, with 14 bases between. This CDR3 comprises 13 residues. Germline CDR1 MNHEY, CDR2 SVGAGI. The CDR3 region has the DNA TGTGCCAGCGGGGCGGGTAATGTCTACGAGCAGTACTTC. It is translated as CASGAGNVYEQYF.

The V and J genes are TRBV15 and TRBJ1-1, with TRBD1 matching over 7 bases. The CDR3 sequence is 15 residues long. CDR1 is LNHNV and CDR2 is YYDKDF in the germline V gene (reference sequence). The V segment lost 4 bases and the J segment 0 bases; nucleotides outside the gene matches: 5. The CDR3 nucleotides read TGTGCCACCAGCACCACAGGGGCCATGAACACTGAAGCTTTCTTT. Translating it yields CATSTTGAMNTEAFF.

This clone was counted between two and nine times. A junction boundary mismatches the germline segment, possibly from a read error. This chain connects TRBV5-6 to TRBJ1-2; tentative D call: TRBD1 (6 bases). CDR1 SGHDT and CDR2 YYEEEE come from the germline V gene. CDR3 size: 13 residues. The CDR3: CASSLDSYYGYTF. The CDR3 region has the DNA TGTGCCAGCAGTTTGGACAGCTACTATGGCTACACCTTC.

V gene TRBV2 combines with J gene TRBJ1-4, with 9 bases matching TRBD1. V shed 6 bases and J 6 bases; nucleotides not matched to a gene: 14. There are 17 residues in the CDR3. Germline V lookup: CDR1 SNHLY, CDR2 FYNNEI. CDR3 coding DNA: TGTGCCAGCAGGGCGGGACAGGGATCGAGTGGGGATGAAAAACTGTTTTTT. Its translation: CASRAGQGSSGDEKLFF.

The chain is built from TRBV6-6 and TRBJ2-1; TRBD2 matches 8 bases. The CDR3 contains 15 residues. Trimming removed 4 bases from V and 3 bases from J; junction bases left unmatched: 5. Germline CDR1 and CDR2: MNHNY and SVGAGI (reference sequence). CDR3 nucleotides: TGTGCCAGCAGTTCCCTAGCGGGCGGCTACAATGAGCAGTTCTTC. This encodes CASSSLAGGYNEQFF.